The 24 T cell receptor beta chains presented below share a single source sample, sequenced in a study of T cells expressing NK-cell markers. After re-calling the 5' RACE reads, TCRdb lists one entry per CDR3 protein, DNA absent. Its table records 300,000 or so distinct CDR3 sequences. The specimen sequenced was blood T cells: a sorted CD56 or NKG2C T cell subset, CD4+ or CD8+ T cells, or bulk PBMC T cells (not recorded which). The source is a woman between 18 and 70 years old in good health.

This chain connects TRBV28 to TRBJ1-2; TCRdb indicates TRBD1, and absent DNA this call remains unverified. From germline, CDR1 is MDHEN and CDR2 SYDVKM. The CDR3 loop spans 14 amino acids. CDR3 amino acids: CASSLSGTGPGYTF.

This chain uses TRBV29-1 with TRBJ1-1; with no DNA, the TCRdb D assignment of TRBD1 cannot be verified. The CDR3 covers 11 residues. CDR1 and CDR2 from the germline V gene are SQVTM and ANQGSEA. CDR3 amino acids: CSAGGDREAFF.

The genes are TRBV5-1 and TRBJ2-5; TCRdb indicates TRBD2, and absent DNA this call remains unverified. The CDR3 runs 18 residues. Germline CDR1 SGHRS, CDR2 YFSETQ. The CDR3 is CASSLAGIAGGGQETQYF.

The V gene is TRBV7-8, the J gene TRBJ2-1; TCRdb names TRBD2, which stays unverified in the absence of DNA. The CDR3 loop spans 17 amino acids. Per the germline V gene, CDR1 is SGHVS and CDR2 is FQNEAQ. CDR3 sequence reads: CASIVGGTSGSRNEQFF. The whole variable domain, remainder taken from reference TRBV7-8 and TRBJ2-1, is GAGVSQSPRYKVAKRGQDVALRCDPISGHVSLFWYQQALGQGPEFLTYFQNEAQLDKSGLPSDRFFAERPEGSVSTLKIQRTQQEDSAVYLCASIVGGTSGSRNEQFFGPGTRLTVL.

V gene TRBV12-3 or TRBV12-4 combines with J gene TRBJ2-3. The CDR3 contains 14 residues. The CDR3 loop is CASSWVHSTDTQYF.

The chain recombines TRBV6-2 or TRBV6-3 with TRBJ2-6; with no DNA, the TCRdb D assignment of TRBD1 cannot be verified. This CDR3 has 18 amino acids. Germline lookup yields CDR1 MNHEY and CDR2 SVGEGT. The CDR3 sequence: CASSAQSGGSSGANVLTF.

The rearrangement links TRBV6-1 to TRBJ2-1; the TCRdb D gene call, TRBD1, has no DNA to confirm it. Germline assignment: CDR1 MNHNS and CDR2 SASEGT. The CDR3 length is 15 residues. CDR3: CASSRNPLGYNEQFF.

The chain combines TRBV10-3 with TRBJ2-5; as DNA is missing, the TRBD1 call by TCRdb cannot be tested. The CDR3 totals 13 residues. Germline CDR1 reads ENHRY; CDR2 reads SYGVKD. The CDR3 sequence is CAISYRTEETQYF.

CDR3 loop: CASSPQDLDEQYF. The chain recombines TRBV18 with TRBJ2-7. The germline V gene encodes CDR1 KGHSH and CDR2 LQKENI. The CDR3 loop spans 13 amino acids.

V and J are TRBV29-1 and TRBJ2-1; TCRdb lists TRBD2, though no DNA is available to test this call. Germline lookup yields CDR1 SQVTM and CDR2 ANQGSEA. This CDR3 has 14 amino acids. CDR3 sequence reads: CSSSRTPSYNEQFF.

The V call is TRBV3-1, the J call TRBJ2-7. CDR3 length: 12 residues. Germline V lookup: CDR1 LGHDT, CDR2 YNNKEL (reference sequence). This CDR3 is CASSQETYEQYF.

The chain uses TRBV14 and TRBJ2-3; TCRdb returns TRBD1, unconfirmable since there is no DNA. The CDR3 sequence is 15 residues long. Germline V lookup: CDR1 SGHDN, CDR2 FVKESK. CDR3: CASSQGTGSTDTQYF.

The chain couples TRBV20-1 to TRBJ2-1; TCRdb returns TRBD2, unconfirmable since there is no DNA. The germline V gene encodes CDR1 DFQATT and CDR2 SNEGSKA (reference sequence). This CDR3 comprises 14 residues. Here the CDR3 reads CSALGLAGLNEQFF.

The CDR3 loop is CASSYDRRTGELFF. V gene TRBV7-2 combines with J gene TRBJ2-2; the TCRdb call, TRBD1, lacks DNA for checking. The CDR3 sequence is 14 residues long. Germline V gene sequence: CDR1 SGHTA, CDR2 FQGNSA.

This chain connects TRBV7-3 to TRBJ1-6; TCRdb's D call, TRBD1, is unchecked because there is no DNA. The germline V gene has CDR1 SGHTA and CDR2 FQGTGA. This CDR3 has 15 amino acids. CDR3 sequence: CASSLLGHFNSPLHF.

This rearrangement joins TRBV24-1 to TRBJ2-5; the D gene TCRdb calls, TRBD2, cannot be checked with no DNA. The CDR3 covers 15 residues. CDR1 KGHDR and CDR2 SFDVKD come from the germline V gene. This CDR3 is CATSPGGRLLETQYF.

The genes are TRBV5-1 and TRBJ1-1; the D call from TCRdb, TRBD1, cannot be confirmed without DNA. The CDR3 has 14 amino acids. Germline CDR1 is SGHRS and CDR2 is YFSETQ. CDR3 in amino acids: CASSRSTGGTEAFF.

V is TRBV4-1 and J is TRBJ2-1; lacking DNA, the TRBD2 call made by TCRdb goes unchecked. CDR3 length equals 16 residues. In germline, CDR1 is MGHRA, CDR2 YSYEKL. The CDR3 region is CASSDRTSGGANEQFF.

The CDR3 reads CSPLRGSSYEQYF. The chain is built from TRBV20-1 and TRBJ2-7; without DNA, the TCRdb call of TRBD1 cannot be checked. CDR1 and CDR2 (germline): DFQATT, SNEGSKA (reference sequence). The CDR3 consists of 13 residues.

V is TRBV20-1 and J is TRBJ2-7; checking the TCRdb D call of TRBD1 is not possible without DNA. Germline V CDR1 and CDR2: DFQATT, SNEGSKA (reference sequence). The CDR3 extends over 15 amino acids. CDR3 sequence reads: CSARDLQGSFYEQYF.

This rearrangement joins TRBV7-6 to TRBJ1-1; checking the TCRdb D call of TRBD1 is not possible without DNA. Germline V gene sequence: CDR1 SGHVS, CDR2 FNYEAQ. The CDR3 has 14 amino acids. CDR3 protein: CASTGDRANTEAFF. Full variable domain (missing parts from reference TRBV7-6 and TRBJ1-1): GAGVSQSPRYKVTKRGQDVALRCDPISGHVSLYWYRQALGQGPEFLTYFNYEAQQDKSGLPNDRFSAERPEGSISTLTIQRTEQRDSAMYRCASTGDRANTEAFFGQGTRLTVV.

This sequence joins TRBV20-1 and TRBJ2-3. The CDR3 is 13 amino acids. Germline-derived CDR1 and CDR2 are DFQATT and SNEGSKA (reference sequence). CDR3 sequence reads: CSASGWSTDTQYF.

The rearrangement links TRBV24-1 to TRBJ2-3; TCRdb proposes TRBD1, but this gene call is untestable without DNA. The CDR3 contains 14 residues. Germline V CDR1 and CDR2: KGHDR, SFDVKD. CDR3 sequence: CATSARGGTDTQYF.

The chain combines TRBV20-1 with TRBJ1-2; there is no DNA to check the TCRdb D call of TRBD1. Germline V gene sequence: CDR1 DFQATT, CDR2 SNEGSKA (reference sequence). The length of the CDR3 is 14 residues. CDR3 amino acids: CSASRPGQGWGYTF.